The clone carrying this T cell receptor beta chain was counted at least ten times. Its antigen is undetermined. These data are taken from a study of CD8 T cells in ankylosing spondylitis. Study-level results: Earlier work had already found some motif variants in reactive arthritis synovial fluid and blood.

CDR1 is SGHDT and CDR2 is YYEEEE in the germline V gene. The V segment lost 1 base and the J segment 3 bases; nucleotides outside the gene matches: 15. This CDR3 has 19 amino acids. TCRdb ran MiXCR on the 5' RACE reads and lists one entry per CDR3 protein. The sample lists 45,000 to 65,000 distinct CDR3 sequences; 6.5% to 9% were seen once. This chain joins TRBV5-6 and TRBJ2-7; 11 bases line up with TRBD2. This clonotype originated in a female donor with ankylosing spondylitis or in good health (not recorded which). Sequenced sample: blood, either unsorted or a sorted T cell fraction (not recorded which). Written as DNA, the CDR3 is TGTGCCAGCAGCTTGTTCCTAGCGGGGGGCCAGATTCTAAACTACGAGCAGTACGTC. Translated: CASSLFLAGGQILNYEQYV.